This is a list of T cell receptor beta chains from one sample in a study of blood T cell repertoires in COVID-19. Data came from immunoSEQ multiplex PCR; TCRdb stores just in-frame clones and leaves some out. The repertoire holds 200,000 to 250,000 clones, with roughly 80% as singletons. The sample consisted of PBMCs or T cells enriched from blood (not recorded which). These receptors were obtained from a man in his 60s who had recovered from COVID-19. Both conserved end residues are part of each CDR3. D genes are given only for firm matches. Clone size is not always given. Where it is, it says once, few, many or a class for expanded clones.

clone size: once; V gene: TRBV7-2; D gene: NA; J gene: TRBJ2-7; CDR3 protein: CASSLEAAYEQYF; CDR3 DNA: TGTGCCAGCAGCTTAGAAGCCGCCTACGAGCAGTACTTC
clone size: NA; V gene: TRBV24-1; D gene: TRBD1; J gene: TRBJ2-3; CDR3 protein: CATSLTTGSTDTQYF; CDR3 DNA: TGTGCCACCAGTCTTACGACAGGGAGCACAGATACGCAGTATTTT
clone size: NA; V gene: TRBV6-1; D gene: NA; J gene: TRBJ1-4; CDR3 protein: CASSEAGRGRNEKLFF; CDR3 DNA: TGTGCCAGCAGTGAAGCGGGCCGAGGGAGAAATGAAAAACTGTTTTTT
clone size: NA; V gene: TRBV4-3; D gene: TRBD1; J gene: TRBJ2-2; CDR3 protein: CASRQGEDTGELFF; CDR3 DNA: TGCGCCAGCAGACAGGGGGAGGACACCGGGGAGCTGTTTTTT
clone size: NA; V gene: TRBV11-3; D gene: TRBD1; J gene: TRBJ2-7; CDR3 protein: CASSLDRDRAFYEQYF; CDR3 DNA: TGTGCCAGCAGCTTAGACCGGGACAGGGCCTTCTACGAGCAGTACTTC
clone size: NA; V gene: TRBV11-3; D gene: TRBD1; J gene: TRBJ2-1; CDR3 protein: CASSLGGQGVTEFF; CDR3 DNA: TGTGCCAGCAGCTTAGGGGGACAGGGGGTTACGGAGTTCTTC
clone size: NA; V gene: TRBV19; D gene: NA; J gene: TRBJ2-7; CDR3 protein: CASSNQGYYEQYF; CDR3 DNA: TGTGCCAGTAGTAACCAGGGCTACTACGAGCAGTACTTC
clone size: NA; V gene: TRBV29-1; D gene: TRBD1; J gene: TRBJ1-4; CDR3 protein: CSAVRDRNEKLFF; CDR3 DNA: TGCAGCGCCGTCCGGGACAGGAATGAAAAACTGTTTTTT
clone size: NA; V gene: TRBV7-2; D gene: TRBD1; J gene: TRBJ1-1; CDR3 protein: CASSLAVGDSFSSWSEAFF; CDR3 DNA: TGTGCCAGCAGCTTAGCTGTGGGGGACAGCTTTTCCTCGTGGTCTGAAGCTTTCTTT
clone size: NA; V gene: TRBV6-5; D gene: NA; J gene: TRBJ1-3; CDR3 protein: CASSYSGGGSGNTIYF; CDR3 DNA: TGTGCCAGCAGTTACTCGGGGGGAGGATCTGGAAACACCATATATTTT
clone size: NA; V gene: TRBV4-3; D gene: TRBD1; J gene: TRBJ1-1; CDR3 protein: CASSQALLQGDTEAFF; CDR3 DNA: TGCGCCAGCAGCCAAGCCTTGTTACAGGGGGACACTGAAGCTTTCTTT
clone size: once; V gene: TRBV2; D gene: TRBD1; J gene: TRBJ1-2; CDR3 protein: CASSPGTASNNYGYTF; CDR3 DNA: TGTGCCAGCAGTCCCGGGACAGCATCTAATAACTATGGCTACACCTTC
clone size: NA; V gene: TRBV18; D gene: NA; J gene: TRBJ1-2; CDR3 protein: CASSPPTRDGYTF; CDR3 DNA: TGTGCCAGCTCACCACCGACCAGGGATGGCTACACCTTC
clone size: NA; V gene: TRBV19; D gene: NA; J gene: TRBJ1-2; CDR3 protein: CASSPLRGNYGYTF; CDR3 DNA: TGTGCCAGTAGTCCGTTACGAGGAAACTATGGCTACACCTTC
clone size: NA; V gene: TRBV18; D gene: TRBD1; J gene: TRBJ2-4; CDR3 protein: CASSPDRVQNIQYF; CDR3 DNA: TGTGCCAGCTCACCGGACAGGGTGCAAAACATTCAGTACTTC
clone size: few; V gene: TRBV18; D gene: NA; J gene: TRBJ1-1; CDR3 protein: CASSPSRPGTEAFF; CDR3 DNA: TGTGCCAGCTCACCCTCGAGGCCGGGTACTGAAGCTTTCTTT
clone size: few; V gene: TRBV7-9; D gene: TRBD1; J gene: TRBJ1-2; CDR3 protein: CASSRGTGGVYGYTF; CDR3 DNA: TGTGCCAGCAGCCGAGGGACAGGGGGTGTCTATGGCTACACCTTC
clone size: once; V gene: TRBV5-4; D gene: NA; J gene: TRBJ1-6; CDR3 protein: CASSLDRANSPLHF; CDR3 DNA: TGTGCCAGCAGCTTGGACAGGGCGAATTCACCCCTCCACTTT
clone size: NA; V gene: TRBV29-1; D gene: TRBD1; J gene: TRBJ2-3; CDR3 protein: CSARSTGDSTDTQYF; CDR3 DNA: TGCAGCGCCAGGTCGACAGGGGATAGCACAGATACGCAGTATTTT
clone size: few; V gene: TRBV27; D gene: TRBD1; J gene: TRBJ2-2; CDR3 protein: CASGQGAVGELFF; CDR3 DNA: TGTGCCAGCGGACAGGGGGCAGTCGGGGAGCTGTTTTTT
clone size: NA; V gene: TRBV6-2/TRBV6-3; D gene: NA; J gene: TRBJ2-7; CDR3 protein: CASSSPPGWGYEQYF; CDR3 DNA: TGTGCCAGCAGTTCCCCTCCGGGGTGGGGTTACGAGCAGTACTTC
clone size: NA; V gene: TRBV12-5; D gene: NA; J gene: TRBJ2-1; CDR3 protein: CASGLVFGGIYNEQFF; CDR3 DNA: TGTGCTAGTGGTTTGGTATTCGGAGGGATCTACAATGAGCAGTTCTTC
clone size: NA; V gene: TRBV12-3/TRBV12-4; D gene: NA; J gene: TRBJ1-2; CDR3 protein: CASSLDRVGGYTF; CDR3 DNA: TGTGCCAGCAGTTTAGACAGGGTAGGAGGCTACACCTTC
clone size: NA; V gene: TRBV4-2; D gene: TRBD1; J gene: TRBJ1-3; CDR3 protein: CASSEQGETGNTIYF; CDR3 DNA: TGTGCCAGCAGCGAACAGGGGGAAACTGGAAACACCATATATTTT
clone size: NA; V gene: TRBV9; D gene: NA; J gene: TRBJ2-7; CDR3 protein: CASSVEWGPSYEQYF; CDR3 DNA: TGTGCCAGCAGCGTAGAATGGGGCCCGTCCTACGAGCAGTACTTC
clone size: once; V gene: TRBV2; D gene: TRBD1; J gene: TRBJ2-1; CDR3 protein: CASSEGTGNEQFF; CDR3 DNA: TGTGCCAGCAGTGAAGGGACAGGGAATGAGCAGTTCTTC
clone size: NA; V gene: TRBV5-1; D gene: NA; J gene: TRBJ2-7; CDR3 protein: CASSFATAGYEQYF; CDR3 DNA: TGCGCCAGCAGCTTTGCCACAGCAGGTTACGAGCAGTACTTC
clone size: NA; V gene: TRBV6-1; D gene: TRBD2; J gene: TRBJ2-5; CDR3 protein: CASSEESGGAETQYF; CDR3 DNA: TGTGCCAGCAGTGAAGAATCCGGGGGGGCGGAGACCCAGTACTTC
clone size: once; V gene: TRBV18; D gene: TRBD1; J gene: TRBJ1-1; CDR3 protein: CASSTGAREAFF; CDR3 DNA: TGTGCCAGCTCGACAGGGGCCCGGGAGGCTTTCTTT
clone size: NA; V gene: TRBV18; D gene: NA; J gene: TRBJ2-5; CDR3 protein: CASSQEGRRVETQYF; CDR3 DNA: TGTGCCAGCTCACAAGAGGGACGGAGGGTGGAGACCCAGTACTTC
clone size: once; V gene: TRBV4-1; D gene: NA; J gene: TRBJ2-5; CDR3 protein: CASSQSEAQETQYF; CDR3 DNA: TGCGCCAGCAGCCAATCGGAGGCCCAAGAGACCCAGTACTTC
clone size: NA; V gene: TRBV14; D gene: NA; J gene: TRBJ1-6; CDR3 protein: CASSLQGFSPLHF; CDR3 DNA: TGTGCCAGCAGCCTGCAGGGTTTTTCACCCCTCCACTTT
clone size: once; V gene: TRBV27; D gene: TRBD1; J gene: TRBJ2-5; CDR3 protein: CASSLRAPGQKYQETQYF; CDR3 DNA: TGTGCCAGCAGTTTACGGGCTCCGGGACAGAAGTACCAAGAGACCCAGTACTTC
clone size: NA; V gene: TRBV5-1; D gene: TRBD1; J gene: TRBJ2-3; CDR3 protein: CASSLTPPRQGVSTDTQYF; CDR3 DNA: TGCGCCAGCAGCTTGACACCACCCAGACAGGGGGTAAGCACAGATACGCAGTATTTT
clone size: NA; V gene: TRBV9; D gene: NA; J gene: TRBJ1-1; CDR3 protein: CASSARGGAVNTEAFF; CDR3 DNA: TGTGCCAGCAGCGCCCGGGGGGGGGCGGTGAACACTGAAGCTTTCTTT
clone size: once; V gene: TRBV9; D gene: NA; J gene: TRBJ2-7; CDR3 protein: CASSVGAGWDEQYF; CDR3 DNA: TGTGCCAGCAGCGTTGGGGCGGGGTGGGACGAGCAGTACTTC
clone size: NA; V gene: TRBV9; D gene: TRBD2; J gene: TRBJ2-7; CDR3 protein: CASSVGLAAPYEQYF; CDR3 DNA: TGTGCCAGCAGCGTCGGACTAGCGGCCCCCTACGAGCAGTACTTC
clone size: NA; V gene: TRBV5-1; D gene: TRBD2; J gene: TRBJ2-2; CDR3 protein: CASSLLLAGSQSGELFF; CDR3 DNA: TGCGCCAGCAGCTTGCTACTAGCGGGGAGTCAGTCCGGGGAGCTGTTTTTT
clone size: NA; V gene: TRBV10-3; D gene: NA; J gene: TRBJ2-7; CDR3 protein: CALGPTDTYEQYF; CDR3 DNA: TGTGCTCTCGGCCCGACAGATACCTACGAGCAGTACTTC
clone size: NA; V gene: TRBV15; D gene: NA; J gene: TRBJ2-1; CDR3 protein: CATSRDPAGNEQFF; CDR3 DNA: TGTGCCACCAGCAGGGACCCGGCGGGCAATGAGCAGTTCTTC
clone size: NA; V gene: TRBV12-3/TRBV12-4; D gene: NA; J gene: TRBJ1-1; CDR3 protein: CASSRTGNTEAFF; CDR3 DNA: TGTGCCAGCAGCCGAACAGGGAACACTGAAGCTTTCTTT
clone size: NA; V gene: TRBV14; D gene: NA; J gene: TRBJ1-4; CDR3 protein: CASSRTLGNEKLFF; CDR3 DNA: TGTGCCAGCAGCCGTACTTTGGGCAATGAAAAACTGTTTTTT
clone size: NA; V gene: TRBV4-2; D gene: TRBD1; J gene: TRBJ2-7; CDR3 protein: CASSLKTGGDEQYF; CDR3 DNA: TGTGCCAGCAGCCTTAAGACAGGGGGCGACGAGCAGTACTTC
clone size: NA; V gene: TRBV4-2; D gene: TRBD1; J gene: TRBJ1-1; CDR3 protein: CASSQQGTAYTEAFF; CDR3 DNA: TGTGCCAGCAGCCAACAAGGGACAGCTTACACTGAAGCTTTCTTT
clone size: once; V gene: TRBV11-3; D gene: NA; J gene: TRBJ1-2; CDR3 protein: CASSLGGARGFRTGYTF; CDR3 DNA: TGTGCCAGCAGCTTAGGGGGCGCGAGGGGGTTCAGGACCGGCTACACCTTC
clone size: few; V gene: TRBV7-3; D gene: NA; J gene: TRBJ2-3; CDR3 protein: CASSLRGGAADTQYF; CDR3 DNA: TGTGCCAGCAGCTTAAGAGGGGGTGCGGCAGATACGCAGTATTTT
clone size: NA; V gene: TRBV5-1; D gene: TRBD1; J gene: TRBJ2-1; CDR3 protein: CASSFAGTGGHNEQFF; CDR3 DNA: TGCGCCAGCAGCTTTGCGGGGACAGGGGGCCACAATGAGCAGTTCTTC
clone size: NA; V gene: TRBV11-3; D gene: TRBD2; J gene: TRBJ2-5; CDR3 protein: CASSSRGGRLTSGAGETQYF; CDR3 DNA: TGTGCCAGCAGCTCGAGGGGTGGCCGGTTAACTAGCGGAGCGGGGGAGACCCAGTACTTC
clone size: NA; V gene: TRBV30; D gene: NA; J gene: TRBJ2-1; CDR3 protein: CAWSDHRRDEQFF; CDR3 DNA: TGTGCCTGGAGTGATCACCGCCGGGATGAGCAGTTCTTC
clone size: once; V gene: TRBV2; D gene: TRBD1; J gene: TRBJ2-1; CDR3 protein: CASSAQGAGEQFF; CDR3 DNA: TGTGCCAGCAGCGCACAGGGGGCGGGTGAGCAGTTCTTC
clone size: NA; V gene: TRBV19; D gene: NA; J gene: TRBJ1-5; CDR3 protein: CASSTLPHQQPQHF; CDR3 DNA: TGTGCCAGTAGTACACTCCCCCACCAACAGCCCCAGCATTTT